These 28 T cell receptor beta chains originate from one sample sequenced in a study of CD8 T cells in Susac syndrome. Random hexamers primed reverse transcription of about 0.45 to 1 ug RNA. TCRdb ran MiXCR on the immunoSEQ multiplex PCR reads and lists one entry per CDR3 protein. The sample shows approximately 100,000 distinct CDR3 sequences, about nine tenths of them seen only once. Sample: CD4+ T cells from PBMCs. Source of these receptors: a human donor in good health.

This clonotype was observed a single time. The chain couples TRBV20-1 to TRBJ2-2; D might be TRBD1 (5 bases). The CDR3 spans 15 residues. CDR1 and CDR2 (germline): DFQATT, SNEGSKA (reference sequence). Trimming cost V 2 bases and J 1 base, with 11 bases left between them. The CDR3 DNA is TGCAGTGCTAGAATGCAGGGCCAGAACACCGGGGAGCTGTTTTTT. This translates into CSARMQGQNTGELFF.

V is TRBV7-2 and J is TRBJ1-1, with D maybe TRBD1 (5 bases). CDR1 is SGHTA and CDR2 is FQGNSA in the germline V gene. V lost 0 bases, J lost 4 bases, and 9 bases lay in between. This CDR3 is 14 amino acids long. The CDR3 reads CASSLAGAGTEAFF. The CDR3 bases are TGTGCCAGCAGCTTAGCAGGGGCTGGCACTGAAGCTTTCTTT.

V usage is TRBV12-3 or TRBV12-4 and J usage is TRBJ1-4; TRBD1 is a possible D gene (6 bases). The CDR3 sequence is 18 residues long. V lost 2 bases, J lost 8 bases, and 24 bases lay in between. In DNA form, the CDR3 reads TGTGCCAGCAGTTTAATGCCCGCCCTACAGGGTCGGGGCGAAAAACTGTTTTTT. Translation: CASSLMPALQGRGEKLFF.

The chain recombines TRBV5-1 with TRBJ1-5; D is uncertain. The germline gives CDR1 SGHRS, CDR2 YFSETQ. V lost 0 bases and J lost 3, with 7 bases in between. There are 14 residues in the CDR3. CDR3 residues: CASSLGHDNQPQHF. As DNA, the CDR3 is TGCGCCAGCAGCTTGGGGCACGACAATCAGCCCCAGCATTTT.

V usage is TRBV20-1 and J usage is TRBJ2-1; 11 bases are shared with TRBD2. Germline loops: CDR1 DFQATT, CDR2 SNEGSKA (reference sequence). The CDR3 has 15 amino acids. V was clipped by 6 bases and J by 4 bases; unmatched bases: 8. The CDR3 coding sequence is TGCAGTGCGGCGCCCGGGACTAGCGGATACAATGAGCAGTTCTTC. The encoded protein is CSAAPGTSGYNEQFF.

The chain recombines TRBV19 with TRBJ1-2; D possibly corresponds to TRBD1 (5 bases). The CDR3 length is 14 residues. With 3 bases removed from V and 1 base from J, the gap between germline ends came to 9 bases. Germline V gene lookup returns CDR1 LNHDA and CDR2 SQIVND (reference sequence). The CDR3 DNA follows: TGTGCCAGTAGTATCCAGGGACTTAACTATGGCTACACCTTC. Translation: CASSIQGLNYGYTF.

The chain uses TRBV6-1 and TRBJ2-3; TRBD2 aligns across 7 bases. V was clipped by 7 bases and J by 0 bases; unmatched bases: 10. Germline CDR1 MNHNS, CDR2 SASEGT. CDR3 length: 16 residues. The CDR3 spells CASIPSAGDSTDTQYF. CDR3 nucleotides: TGTGCCAGCATCCCCTCTGCGGGGGACAGCACAGATACGCAGTATTTT.

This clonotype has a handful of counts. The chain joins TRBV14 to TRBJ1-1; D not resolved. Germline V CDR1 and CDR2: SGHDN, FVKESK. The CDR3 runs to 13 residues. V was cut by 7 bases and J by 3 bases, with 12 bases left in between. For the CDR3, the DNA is TGTGCCAGCACCCCAATAGGATACACTGAAGCTTTCTTT. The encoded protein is CASTPIGYTEAFF.

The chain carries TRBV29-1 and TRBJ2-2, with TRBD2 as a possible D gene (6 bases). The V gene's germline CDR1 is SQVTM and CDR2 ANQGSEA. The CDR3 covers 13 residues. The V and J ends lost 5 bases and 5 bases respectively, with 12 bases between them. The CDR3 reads CSVYPEGTGELFF. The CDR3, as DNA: TGCAGCGTTTACCCGGAGGGGACCGGGGAGCTGTTTTTT.

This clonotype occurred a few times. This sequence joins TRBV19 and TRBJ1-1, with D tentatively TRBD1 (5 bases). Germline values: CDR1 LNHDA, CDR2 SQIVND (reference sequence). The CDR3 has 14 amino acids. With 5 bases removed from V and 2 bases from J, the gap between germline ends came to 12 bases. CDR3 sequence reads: CASSSSRANTEAFF. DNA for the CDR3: TGTGCCAGTAGTTCGTCCAGGGCTAACACTGAAGCTTTCTTT. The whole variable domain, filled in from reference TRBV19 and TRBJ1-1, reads DGGITQSPKYLFRKEGQNVTLSCEQNLNHDAMYWYRQDPGQGLRLIYYSQIVNDFQKGDIAEGYSVSREKKESFPLTVTSAQKNPTAFYLCASSSSRANTEAFFGQGTRLTVV.

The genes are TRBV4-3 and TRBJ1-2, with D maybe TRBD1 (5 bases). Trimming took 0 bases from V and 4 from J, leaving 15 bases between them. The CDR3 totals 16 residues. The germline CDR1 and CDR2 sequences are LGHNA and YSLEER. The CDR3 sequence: CASSQEVREYGYGYTF. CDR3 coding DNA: TGCGCCAGCAGCCAAGAAGTCAGGGAATACGGCTATGGCTACACCTTC.

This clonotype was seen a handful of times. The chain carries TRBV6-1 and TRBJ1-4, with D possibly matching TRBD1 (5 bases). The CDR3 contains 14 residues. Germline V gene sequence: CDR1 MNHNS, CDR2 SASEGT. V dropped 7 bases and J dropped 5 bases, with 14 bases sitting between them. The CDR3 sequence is CASTPTVTNEKLFF. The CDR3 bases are TGTGCCAGCACCCCGACAGTCACGAATGAAAAACTGTTTTTT.

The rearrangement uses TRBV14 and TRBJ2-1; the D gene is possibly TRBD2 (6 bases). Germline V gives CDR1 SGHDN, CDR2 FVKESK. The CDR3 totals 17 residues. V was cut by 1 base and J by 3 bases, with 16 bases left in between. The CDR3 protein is CASSQVGPGDFYNEQFF. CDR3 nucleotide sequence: TGTGCCAGCAGCCAAGTCGGTCCGGGAGACTTCTACAATGAGCAGTTCTTC.

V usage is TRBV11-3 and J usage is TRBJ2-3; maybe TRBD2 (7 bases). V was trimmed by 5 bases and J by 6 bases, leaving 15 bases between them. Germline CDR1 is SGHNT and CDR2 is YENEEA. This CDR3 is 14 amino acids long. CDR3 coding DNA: TGTGCCAGCAGCAGGGGGGGGCCAGCGGATACGCAGTATTTT. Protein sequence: CASSRGGPADTQYF.

The CDR3 region has the DNA TGTGCCAGCAGACCGGGACGGAACACTGAAGCTTTCTTT. It specifies CASRPGRNTEAFF. The chain recombines TRBV7-9 with TRBJ1-1; D is perhaps TRBD1 (5 bases). This CDR3 contains 13 residues. The V and J ends lost 6 bases and 1 base respectively, with 9 bases between them. The germline V gene encodes CDR1 SEHNR and CDR2 FQNEAQ (reference sequence). Using reference TRBV7-9 and TRBJ1-1 for the parts outside the CDR3, the full variable domain is DTGVSQNPRHKITKRGQNVTFRCDPISEHNRLYWYRQTLGQGPEFLTYFQNEAQLEKSRLLSDRFSAERPKGSFSTLEIQRTEQGDSAMYLCASRPGRNTEAFFGQGTRLTVV.

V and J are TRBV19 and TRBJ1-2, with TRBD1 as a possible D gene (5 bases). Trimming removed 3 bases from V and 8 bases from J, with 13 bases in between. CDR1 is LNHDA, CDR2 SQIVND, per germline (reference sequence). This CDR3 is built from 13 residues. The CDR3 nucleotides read TGTGCCAGTAGTATGGACGGATGGGACGGCTACACCTTC. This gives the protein CASSMDGWDGYTF.

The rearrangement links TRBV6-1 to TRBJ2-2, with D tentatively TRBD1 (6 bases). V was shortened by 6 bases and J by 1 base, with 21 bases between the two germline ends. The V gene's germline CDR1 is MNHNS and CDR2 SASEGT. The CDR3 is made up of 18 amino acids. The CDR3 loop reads CASSNEGWGHENTGELFF. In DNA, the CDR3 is TGTGCCAGCAGCAACGAGGGGTGGGGACACGAGAACACCGGGGAGCTGTTTTTT.

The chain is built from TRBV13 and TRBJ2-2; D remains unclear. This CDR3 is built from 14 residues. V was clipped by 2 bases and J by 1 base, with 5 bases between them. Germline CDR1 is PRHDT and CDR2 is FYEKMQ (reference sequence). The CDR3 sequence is CASSLPENTGELFF. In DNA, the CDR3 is TGTGCCAGCAGCTTACCCGAGAACACCGGGGAGCTGTTTTTT.

The CDR3 sequence is CASSPQTGLQETQYF. CDR3 nucleotide sequence: TGTGCCAGCAGCCCCCAGACTGGGTTGCAAGAGACCCAGTACTTC. The J gene is TRBJ2-5, the V gene TRBV7-3; D remains ambiguous. The CDR3 sequence is 15 residues long. Germline loops: CDR1 SGHTA, CDR2 FQGTGA. V lost 5 bases to trimming and J lost 2 bases, with 15 bases between them.

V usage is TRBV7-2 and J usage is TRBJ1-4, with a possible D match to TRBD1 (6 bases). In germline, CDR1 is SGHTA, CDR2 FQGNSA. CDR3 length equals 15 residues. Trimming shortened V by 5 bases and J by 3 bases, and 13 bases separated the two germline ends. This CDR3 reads CASSAIRGANEKLFF. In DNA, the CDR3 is TGTGCCAGCAGCGCCATCAGGGGCGCTAATGAAAAACTGTTTTTT.

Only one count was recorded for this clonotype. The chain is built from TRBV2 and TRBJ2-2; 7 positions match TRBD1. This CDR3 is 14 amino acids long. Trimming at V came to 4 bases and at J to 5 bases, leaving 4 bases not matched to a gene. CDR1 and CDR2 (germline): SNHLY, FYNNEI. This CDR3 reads CASSGQGVTGELFF. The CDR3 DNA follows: TGTGCCAGCAGTGGGCAGGGGGTGACCGGGGAGCTGTTTTTT. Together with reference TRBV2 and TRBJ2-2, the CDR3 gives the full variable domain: EPEVTQTPSHQVTQMGQEVILRCVPISNHLYFYWYRQILGQKVEFLVSFYNNEISEKSEIFDDQFSVERPDGSNFTLKIRSTKLEDSAMYFCASSGQGVTGELFFGEGSRLTVL.

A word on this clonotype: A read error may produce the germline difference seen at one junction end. CDR3 DNA sequence: TGTGCCAGCAGCTTACAGCTCAGTCCCGTAGCCAAAAACATTCGGTACTTC. Translating gives CASSLQLSPVAKNIRYF. The V gene is TRBV13, the J gene TRBJ2-4; D is uncertain. The CDR3 is 17 amino acids. Germline V gene data show CDR1 as PRHDT and CDR2 as FYEKMQ (reference sequence). The full variable domain, its missing parts supplied by reference TRBV13 and TRBJ2-4, is AAGVIQSPRHLIKEKRETATLKCYPIPRHDTVYWYQQGPGQDPQFLISFYEKMQSDKGSIPDRFSAQQFSDYHSELNMSSLELGDSALYFCASSLQLSPVAKNIRYFGAGTRLSVL.

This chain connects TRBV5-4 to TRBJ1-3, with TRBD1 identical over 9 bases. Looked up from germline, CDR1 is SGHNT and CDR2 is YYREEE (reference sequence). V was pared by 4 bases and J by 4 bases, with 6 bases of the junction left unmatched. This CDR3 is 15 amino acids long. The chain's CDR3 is CASSQGTGFGNTIYF. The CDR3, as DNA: TGTGCCAGCAGCCAAGGGACAGGGTTCGGAAACACCATATATTTT.

CDR3 DNA sequence: TGCAGCGTTGACAGGAGTGAAAAACTGTTTTTT. It is translated as CSVDRSEKLFF. The chain recombines TRBV29-1 with TRBJ1-4; D is unclear. V was clipped by 3 bases and J by 7 bases, with 6 bases between them. CDR1 SQVTM and CDR2 ANQGSEA come from the germline V gene. The CDR3 length is 11 residues.

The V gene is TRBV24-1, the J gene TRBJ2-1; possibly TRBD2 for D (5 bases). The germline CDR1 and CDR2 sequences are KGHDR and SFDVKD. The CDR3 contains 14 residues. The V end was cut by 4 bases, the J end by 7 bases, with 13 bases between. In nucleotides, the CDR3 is TGTGCCACCAGTGAAGCGGCGGGTGGAAATGAGCAGTTCTTC. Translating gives CATSEAAGGNEQFF.

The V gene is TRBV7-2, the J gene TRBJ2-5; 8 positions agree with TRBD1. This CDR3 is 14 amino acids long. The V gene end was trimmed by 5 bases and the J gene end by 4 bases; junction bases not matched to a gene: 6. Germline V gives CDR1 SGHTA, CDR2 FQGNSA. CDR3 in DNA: TGTGCCAGCAGCCTTAACAGGGGGGCAGAGACCCAGTACTTC. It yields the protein CASSLNRGAETQYF.

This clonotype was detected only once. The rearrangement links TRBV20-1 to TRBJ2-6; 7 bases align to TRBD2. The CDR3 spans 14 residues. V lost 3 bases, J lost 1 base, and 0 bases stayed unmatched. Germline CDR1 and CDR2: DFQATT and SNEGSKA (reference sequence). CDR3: CSARGGSGANVLTF. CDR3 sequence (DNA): TGCAGTGCTAGGGGGGGGTCTGGGGCCAACGTCCTGACTTTC.

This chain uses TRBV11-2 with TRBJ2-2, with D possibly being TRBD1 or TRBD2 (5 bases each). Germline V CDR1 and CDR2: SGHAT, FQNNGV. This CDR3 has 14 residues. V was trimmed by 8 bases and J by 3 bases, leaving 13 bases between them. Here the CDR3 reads CASLFGGYTGELFF. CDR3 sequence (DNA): TGTGCCAGCTTATTTGGGGGATACACCGGGGAGCTGTTTTTT.